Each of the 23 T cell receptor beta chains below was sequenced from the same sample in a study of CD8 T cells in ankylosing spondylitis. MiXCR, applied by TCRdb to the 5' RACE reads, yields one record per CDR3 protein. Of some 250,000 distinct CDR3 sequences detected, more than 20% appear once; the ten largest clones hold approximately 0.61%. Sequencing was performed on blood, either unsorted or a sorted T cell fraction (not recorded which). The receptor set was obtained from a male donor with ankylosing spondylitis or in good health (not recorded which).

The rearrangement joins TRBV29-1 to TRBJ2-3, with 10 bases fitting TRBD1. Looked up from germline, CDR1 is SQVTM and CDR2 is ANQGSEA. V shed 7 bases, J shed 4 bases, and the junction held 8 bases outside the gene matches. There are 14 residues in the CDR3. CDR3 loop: CSAVMDRGADTQYF. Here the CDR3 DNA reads TGCAGCGCTGTCATGGACAGGGGGGCAGATACGCAGTATTTT.

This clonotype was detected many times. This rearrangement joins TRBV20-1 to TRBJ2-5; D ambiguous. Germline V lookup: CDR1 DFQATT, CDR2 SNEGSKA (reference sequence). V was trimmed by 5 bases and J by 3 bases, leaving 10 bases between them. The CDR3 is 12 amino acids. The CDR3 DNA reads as TGCAGTGCTCCAGACGGCGAAGAGACCCAGTACTTC. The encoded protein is CSAPDGEETQYF.

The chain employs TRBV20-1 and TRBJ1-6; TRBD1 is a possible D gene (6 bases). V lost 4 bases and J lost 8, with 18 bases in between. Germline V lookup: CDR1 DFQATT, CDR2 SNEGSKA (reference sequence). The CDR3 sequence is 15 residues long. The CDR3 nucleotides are TGCAGTGCTATAATTGGGGGGCTGCGGGATTCACCCCTCCACTTT. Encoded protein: CSAIIGGLRDSPLHF.

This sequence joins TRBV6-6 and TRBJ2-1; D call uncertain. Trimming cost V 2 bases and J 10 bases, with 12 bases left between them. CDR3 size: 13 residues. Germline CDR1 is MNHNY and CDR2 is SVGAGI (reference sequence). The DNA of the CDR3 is TGTGCCAGCAGTTACCCCCGGATCTCCGAGCAGTTCTTC. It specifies CASSYPRISEQFF.

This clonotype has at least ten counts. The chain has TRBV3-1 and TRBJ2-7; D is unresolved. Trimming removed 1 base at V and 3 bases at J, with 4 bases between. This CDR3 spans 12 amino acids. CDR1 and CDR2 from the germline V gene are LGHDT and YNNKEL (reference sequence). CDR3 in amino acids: CASSQADYEQYF. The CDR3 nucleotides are TGTGCCAGCAGCCAAGCGGACTACGAGCAGTACTTC.

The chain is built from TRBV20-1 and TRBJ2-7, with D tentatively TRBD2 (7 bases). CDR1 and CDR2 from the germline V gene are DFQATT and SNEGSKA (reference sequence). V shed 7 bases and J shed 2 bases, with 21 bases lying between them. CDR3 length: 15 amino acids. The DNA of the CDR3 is TGCAGTGGTCGAGGGGGGGTAGGTTCGACCTACGAGCAGTACTTC. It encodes CSGRGGVGSTYEQYF.

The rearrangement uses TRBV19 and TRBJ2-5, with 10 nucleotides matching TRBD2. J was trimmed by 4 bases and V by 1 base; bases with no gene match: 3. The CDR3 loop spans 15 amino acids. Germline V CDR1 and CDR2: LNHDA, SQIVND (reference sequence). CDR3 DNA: TGTGCCAGTAGTATAGTTCCTAGCGGGAGAGAGACCCAGTACTTC. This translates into CASSIVPSGRETQYF.

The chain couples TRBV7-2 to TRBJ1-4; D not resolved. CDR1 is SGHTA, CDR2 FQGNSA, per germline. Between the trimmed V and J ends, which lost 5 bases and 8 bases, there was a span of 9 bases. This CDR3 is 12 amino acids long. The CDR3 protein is CASSPEREKLFF. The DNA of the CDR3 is TGTGCCAGCAGCCCAGAGCGGGAAAAACTGTTTTTT.

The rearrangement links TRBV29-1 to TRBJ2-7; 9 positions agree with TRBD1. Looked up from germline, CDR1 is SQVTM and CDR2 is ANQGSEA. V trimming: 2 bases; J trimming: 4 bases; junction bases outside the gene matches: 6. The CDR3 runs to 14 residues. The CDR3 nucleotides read TGCAGCGTTGAACTGCCGGGACAGGGTTACGAGCAGTACTTC. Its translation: CSVELPGQGYEQYF.

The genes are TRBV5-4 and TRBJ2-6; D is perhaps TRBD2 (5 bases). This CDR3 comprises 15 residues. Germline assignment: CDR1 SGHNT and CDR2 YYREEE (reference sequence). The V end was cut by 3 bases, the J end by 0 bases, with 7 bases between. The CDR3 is CASSSGDSGANVLTF. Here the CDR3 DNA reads TGTGCCAGCAGCTCCGGGGACTCTGGGGCCAACGTCCTGACTTTC.

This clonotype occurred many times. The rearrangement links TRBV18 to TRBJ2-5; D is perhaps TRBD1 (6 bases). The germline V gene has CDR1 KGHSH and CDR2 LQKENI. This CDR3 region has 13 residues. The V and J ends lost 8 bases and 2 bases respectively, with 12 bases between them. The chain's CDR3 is CASSPGQQETQYF. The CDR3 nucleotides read TGTGCCAGCAGCCCCGGACAGCAAGAGACCCAGTACTTC.

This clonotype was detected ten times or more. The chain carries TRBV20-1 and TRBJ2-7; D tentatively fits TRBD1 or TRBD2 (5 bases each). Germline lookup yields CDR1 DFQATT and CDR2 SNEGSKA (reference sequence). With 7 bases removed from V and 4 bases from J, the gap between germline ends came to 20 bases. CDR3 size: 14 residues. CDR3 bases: TGCAGTGGGACCCGACGAGGGGAACGGTACGAGCAGTACTTC. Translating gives CSGTRRGERYEQYF.

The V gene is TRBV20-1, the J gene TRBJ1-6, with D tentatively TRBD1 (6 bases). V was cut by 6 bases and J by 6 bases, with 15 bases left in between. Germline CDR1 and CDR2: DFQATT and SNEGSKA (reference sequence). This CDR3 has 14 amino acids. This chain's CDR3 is CSALGGGLNSPLHF. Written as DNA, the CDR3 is TGCAGTGCCCTGGGCGGGGGCCTTAATTCACCCCTCCACTTT.

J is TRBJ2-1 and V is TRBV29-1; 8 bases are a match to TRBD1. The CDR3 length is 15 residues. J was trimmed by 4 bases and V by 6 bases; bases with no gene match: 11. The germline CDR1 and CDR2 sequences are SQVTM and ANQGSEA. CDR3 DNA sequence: TGCAGCGTGGGGGCCGGGACAGGTCTATACAATGAGCAGTTCTTC. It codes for CSVGAGTGLYNEQFF.

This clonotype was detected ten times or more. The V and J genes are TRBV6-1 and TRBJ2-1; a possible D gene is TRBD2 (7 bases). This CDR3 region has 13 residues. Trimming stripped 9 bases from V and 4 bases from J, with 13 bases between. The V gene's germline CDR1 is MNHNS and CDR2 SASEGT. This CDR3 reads CASRGGKYNEQFF. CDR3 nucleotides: TGTGCCAGTAGGGGGGGGAAGTACAATGAGCAGTTCTTC.

This CDR3 is CATSDPGLAGLGETQYF. The CDR3 DNA reads TGTGCCACCAGTGACCCGGGACTAGCGGGGTTAGGAGAGACCCAGTACTTC. The chain employs TRBV24-1 and TRBJ2-5, with 13 bases that match TRBD2. The J segment lost 4 bases and the V segment lost 4 bases, leaving 8 bases of the junction unmatched. The CDR3 contains 17 residues. The V gene's germline CDR1 is KGHDR and CDR2 SFDVKD.

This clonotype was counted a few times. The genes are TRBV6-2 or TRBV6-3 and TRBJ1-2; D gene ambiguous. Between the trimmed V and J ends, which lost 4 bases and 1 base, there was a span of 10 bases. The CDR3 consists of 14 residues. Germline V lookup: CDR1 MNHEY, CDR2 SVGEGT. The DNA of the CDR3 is TGTGCCAGCAGTTCCAACAGAGTTAACTATGGCTACACCTTC. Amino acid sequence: CASSSNRVNYGYTF.

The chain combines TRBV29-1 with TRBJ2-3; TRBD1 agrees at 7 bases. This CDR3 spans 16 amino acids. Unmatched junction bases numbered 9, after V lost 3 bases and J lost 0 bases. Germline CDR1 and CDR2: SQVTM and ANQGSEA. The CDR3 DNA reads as TGCAGCGTTGAGGCCGACAGGGCCCGGAGCACAGATACGCAGTATTTT. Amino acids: CSVEADRARSTDTQYF.

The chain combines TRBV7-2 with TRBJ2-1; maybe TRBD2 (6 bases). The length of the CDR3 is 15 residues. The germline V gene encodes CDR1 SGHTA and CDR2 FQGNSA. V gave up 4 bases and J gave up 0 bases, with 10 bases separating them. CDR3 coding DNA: TGTGCCAGCAGCTATGCGGGGAGCTCCTACAATGAGCAGTTCTTC. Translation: CASSYAGSSYNEQFF.

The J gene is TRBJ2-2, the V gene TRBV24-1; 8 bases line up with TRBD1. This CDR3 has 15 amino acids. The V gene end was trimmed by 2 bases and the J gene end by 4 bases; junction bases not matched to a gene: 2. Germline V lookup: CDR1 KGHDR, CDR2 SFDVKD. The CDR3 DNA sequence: TGTGCCACCAGTGATTCCACAGGGGGCACCGGGGAGCTGTTTTTT. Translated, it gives CATSDSTGGTGELFF.

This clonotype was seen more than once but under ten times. CDR3 residues: CSAPPSGSYEQYF. CDR3 DNA: TGCAGTGCTCCCCCGTCAGGATCCTACGAGCAGTACTTC. This chain connects TRBV20-1 to TRBJ2-7, with D unclear. This CDR3 spans 13 amino acids. V was cut by 5 bases and J by 1 base, with 12 bases left in between. Germline CDR1 is DFQATT and CDR2 is SNEGSKA (reference sequence).

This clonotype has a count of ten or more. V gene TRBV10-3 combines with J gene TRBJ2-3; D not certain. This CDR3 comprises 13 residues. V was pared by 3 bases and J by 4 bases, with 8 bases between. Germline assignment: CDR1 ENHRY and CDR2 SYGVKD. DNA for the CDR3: TGTGCCATCAGTGACCGGGTCCCAGATACGCAGTATTTT. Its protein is CAISDRVPDTQYF.

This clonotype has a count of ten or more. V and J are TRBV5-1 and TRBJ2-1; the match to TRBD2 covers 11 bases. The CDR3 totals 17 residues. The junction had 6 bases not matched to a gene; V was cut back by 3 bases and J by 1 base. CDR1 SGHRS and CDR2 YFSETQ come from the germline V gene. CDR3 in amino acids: CASSSNSGGASYNEQFF. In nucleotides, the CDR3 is TGCGCCAGCAGCTCGAATAGCGGGGGGGCGTCCTACAATGAGCAGTTCTTC.